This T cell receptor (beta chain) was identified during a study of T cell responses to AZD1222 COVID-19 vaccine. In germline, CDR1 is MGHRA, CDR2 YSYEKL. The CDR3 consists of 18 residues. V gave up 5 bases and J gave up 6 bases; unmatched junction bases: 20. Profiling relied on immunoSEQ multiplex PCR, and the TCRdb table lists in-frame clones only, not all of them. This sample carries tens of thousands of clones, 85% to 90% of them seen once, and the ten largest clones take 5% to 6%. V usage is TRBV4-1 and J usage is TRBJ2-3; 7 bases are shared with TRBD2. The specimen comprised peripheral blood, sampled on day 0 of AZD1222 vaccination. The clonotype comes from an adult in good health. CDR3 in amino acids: CASSIRTQYRGDGDTQYF. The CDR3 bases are TGCGCCAGCAGCATCCGAACCCAGTATCGGGGGGATGGGGATACGCAGTATTTT.